This T cell receptor beta chain is from a study of tumor-infiltrating lymphocytes in primary liver carcinoma. The wider study: Surgery removed the patients' primary liver carcinoma. Yields of productive TCRbeta reads ranged from roughly 3.65 to 7.13 million per sample and were similar across tissue types. Patients were men and women aged 30 to 69 years.

Making TCR beta cDNA involved approximately 530 ng total RNA and a constant-region primer. Researchers made the TCR beta libraries by running three nested multiplex PCR rounds with slightly modified ARM-PCR. PCR rounds one and two used TRBV1-TRBV30 forward primers with a C-beta reverse primer for around 11 cycles each. In TCRdb, the multiplex PCR reads were re-called with MiXCR into one record per CDR3 protein. The table shows 300,000 to 400,000 distinct CDR3 sequences, with 65% occurring only once. Germline DNA was also extracted, and blood RNA derived from unsorted whole blood. Before any surgery took place, 3 to 5 milliliters of peripheral blood were collected. A remark on this clonotype: A junction end diverges from the germline sequence, so it may reflect a read error.

Germline V CDR1 and CDR2: MNHEY, SVGEGT. The CDR3 is 15 residues long. Sequencing was carried out using peripheral blood. This TCR was sampled from a man aged 40-55 years with primary liver carcinoma and hepatitis B virus infection. The chain is built from TRBV6-2 or TRBV6-3 and TRBJ2-7, with TRBD1 as a possible D gene (5 bases). This CDR3 is CASSYGDSVSYEQYF. Written as DNA, the CDR3 is TGTGCCAGTAGTTACGGCGACAGTGTCTCCTACGAGCAGTACTTC.